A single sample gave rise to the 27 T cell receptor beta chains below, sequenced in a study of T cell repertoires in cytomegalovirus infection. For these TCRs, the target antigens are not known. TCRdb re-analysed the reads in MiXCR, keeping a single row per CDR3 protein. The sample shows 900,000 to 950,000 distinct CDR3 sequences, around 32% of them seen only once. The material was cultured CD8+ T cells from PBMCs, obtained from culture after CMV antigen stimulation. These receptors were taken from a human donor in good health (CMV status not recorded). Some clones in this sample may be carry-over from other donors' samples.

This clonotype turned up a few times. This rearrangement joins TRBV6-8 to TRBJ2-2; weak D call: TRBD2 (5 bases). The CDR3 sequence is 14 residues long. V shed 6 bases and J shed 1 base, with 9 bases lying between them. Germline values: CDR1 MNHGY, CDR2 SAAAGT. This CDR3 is CASSADWNTGELFF. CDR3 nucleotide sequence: TGTGCCAGCAGCGCGGACTGGAACACCGGGGAGCTGTTTTTT.

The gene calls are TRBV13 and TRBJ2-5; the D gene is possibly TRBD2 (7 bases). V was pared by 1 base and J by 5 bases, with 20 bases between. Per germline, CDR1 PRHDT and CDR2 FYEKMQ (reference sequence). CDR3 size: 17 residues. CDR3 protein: CASSLAAAGAVSETQYF. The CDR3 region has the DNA TGTGCCAGCAGCTTAGCAGCCGCGGGGGCCGTGAGTGAGACCCAGTACTTC.

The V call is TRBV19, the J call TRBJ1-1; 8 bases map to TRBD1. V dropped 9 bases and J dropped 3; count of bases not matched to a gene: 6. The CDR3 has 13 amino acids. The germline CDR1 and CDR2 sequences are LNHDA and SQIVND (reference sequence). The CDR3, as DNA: TGTGCCAGCGACAGGGGAGTTGACACTGAAGCTTTCTTT. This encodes CASDRGVDTEAFF.

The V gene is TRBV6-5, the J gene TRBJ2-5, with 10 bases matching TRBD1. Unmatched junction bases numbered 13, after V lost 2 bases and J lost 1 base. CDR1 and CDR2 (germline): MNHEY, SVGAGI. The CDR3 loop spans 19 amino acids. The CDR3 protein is CASSYVYSGTGAFQETQYF. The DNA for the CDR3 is TGTGCCAGCAGTTACGTGTACTCCGGGACAGGGGCCTTCCAAGAGACCCAGTACTTC.

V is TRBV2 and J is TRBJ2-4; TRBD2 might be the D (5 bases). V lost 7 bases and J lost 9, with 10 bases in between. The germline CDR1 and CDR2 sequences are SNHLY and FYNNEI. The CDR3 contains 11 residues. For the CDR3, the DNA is TGTGCCAGCACCGACGGGGTCATTCAGTACTTC. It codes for CASTDGVIQYF.

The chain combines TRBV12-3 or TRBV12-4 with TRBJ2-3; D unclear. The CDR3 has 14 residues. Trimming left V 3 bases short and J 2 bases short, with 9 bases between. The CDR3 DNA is TGTGCCAGCAGTTTTACTTGGGCCACAGATACGCAGTATTTT. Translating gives CASSFTWATDTQYF.

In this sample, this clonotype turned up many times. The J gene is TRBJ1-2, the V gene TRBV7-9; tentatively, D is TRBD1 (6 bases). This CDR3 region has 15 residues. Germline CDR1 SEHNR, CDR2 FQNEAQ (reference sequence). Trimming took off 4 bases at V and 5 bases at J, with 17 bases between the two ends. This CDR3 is CASSSPSDRTYGYTF. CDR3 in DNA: TGTGCCAGCAGCTCTCCCTCTGACAGGACATATGGCTACACCTTC.

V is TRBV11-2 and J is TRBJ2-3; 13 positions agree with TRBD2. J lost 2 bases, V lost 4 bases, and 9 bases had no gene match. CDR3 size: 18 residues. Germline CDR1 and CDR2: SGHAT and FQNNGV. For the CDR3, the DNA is TGTGCCAGCAGCTCTGGGGTGGGGACTAGCGGGGACACAGATACGCAGTATTTT. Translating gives CASSSGVGTSGDTDTQYF.

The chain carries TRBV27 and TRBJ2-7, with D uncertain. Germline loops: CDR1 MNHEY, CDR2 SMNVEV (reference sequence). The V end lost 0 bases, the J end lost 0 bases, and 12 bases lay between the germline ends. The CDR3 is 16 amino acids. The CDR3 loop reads CASSLSRLMSSYEQYF. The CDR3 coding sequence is TGTGCCAGCAGTTTATCGCGGCTGATGAGCTCCTACGAGCAGTACTTC.

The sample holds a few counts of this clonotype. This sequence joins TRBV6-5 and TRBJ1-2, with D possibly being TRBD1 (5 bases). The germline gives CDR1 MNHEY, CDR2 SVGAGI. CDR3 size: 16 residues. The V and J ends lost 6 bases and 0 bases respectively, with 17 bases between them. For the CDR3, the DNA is TGTGCCAGCAGCCCCTCCCGCGACAGAGCTAACTATGGCTACACCTTC. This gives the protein CASSPSRDRANYGYTF.

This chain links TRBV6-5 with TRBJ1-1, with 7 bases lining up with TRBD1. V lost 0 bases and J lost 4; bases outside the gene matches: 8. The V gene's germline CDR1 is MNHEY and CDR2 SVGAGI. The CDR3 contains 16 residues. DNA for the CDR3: TGTGCCAGCAGTTACTCAAACACAGGGGTTTTCACTGAAGCTTTCTTT. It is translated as CASSYSNTGVFTEAFF.

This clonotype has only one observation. CDR3 sequence (DNA): TGTGCCAGTAGTATCCACAGCCTAGAGACCCAGTACTTC. Protein sequence: CASSIHSLETQYF. The V and J genes are TRBV19 and TRBJ2-5; D is undetermined. V was clipped by 3 bases and J by 4 bases, with 9 bases between them. Looked up from germline, CDR1 is LNHDA and CDR2 is SQIVND (reference sequence). This CDR3 is 13 amino acids long.

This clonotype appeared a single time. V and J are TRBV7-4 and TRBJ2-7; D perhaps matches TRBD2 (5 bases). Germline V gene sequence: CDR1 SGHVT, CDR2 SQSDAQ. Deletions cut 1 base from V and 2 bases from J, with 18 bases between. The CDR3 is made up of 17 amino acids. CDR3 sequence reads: CASSLDISGLYPYEQYF. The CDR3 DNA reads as TGTGCCAGCAGCTTAGACATTTCAGGACTGTACCCCTACGAGCAGTACTTC.

Written as DNA, the CDR3 is TGTGCCAGCAGTTACGGGGACAGGGGGTCGAGTGGCTACACCTTC. This encodes CASSYGDRGSSGYTF. The V and J genes are TRBV12-3 or TRBV12-4 and TRBJ1-2; 11 nucleotides align to TRBD1. This CDR3 contains 15 residues. Trimming at V came to 4 bases and at J to 7 bases, leaving 8 bases not matched to a gene.

CDR3 residues: CASSVASGGKQNIQYF. CDR3 DNA sequence: TGTGCCAGCAGCGTAGCGAGCGGGGGCAAGCAAAACATTCAGTACTTC. V gene TRBV9 combines with J gene TRBJ2-4, with 8 bases lining up with TRBD2. The CDR3 sequence is 16 residues long. V lost 0 bases, J lost 5 bases, and 7 bases stayed unmatched. Per germline, CDR1 SGDLS and CDR2 YYNGEE.

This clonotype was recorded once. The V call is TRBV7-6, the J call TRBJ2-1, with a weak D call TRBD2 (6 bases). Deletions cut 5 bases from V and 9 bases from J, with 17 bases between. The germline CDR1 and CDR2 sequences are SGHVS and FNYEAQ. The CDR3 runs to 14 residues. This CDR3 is CASSHGGRFSEQFF. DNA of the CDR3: TGTGCCAGCAGCCACGGGGGAAGGTTCAGTGAGCAGTTCTTC.

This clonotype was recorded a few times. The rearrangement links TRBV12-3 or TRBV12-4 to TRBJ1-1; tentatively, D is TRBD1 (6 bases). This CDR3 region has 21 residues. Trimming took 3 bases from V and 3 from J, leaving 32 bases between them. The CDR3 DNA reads TGTGCCAGCAGTTTGGGGGGTACAGACAGGCTGCCTTTTGGTACGGACACTGAAGCTTTCTTT. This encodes CASSLGGTDRLPFGTDTEAFF.

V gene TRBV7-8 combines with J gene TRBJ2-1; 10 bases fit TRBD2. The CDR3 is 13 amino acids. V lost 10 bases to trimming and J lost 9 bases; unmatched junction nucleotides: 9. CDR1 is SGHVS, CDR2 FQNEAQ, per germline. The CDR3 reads CAISSGGAAEQFF. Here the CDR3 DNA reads TGTGCCATTTCGAGCGGGGGGGCCGCTGAGCAGTTCTTC.

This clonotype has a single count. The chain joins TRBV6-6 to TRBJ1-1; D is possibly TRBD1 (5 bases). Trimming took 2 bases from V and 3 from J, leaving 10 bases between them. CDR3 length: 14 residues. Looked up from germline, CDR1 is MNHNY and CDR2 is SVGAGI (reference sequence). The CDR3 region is CASSYRGMYTEAFF. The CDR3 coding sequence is TGTGCCAGCAGTTACCGGGGGATGTACACTGAAGCTTTCTTT.

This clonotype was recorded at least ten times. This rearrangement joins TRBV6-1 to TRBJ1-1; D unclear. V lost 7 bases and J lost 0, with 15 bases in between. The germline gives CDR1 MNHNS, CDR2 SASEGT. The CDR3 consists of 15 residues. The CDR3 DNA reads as TGTGCCAGCAACCAAGGACTGAGACTGAACACTGAAGCTTTCTTT. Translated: CASNQGLRLNTEAFF.

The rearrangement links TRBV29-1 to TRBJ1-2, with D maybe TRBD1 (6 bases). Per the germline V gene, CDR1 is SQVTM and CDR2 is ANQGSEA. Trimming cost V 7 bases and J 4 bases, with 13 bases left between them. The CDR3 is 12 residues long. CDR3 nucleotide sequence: TGCAGCGCGGACAGTTCGGGCTATGGCTACACCTTC. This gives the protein CSADSSGYGYTF.

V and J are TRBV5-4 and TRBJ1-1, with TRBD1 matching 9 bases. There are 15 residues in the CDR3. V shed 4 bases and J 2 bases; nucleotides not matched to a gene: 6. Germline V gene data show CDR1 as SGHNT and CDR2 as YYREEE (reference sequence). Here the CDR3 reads CASSAPGQGNTEAFF. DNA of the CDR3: TGTGCCAGCAGCGCGCCGGGACAGGGCAACACTGAAGCTTTCTTT.

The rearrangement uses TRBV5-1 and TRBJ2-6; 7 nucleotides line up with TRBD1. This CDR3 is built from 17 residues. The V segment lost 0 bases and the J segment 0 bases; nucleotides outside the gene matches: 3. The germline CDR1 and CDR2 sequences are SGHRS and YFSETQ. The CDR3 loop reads CASSLDNRGSGANVLTF. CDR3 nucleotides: TGCGCCAGCAGCTTGGACAACAGGGGCTCTGGGGCCAACGTCCTGACTTTC.

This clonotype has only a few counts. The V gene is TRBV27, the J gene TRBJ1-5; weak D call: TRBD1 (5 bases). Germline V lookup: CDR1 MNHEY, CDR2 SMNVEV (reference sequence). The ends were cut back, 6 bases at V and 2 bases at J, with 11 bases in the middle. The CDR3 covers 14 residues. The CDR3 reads CASSTGLRNQPQHF. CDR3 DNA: TGTGCCAGCAGCACGGGGCTGCGCAATCAGCCCCAGCATTTT.

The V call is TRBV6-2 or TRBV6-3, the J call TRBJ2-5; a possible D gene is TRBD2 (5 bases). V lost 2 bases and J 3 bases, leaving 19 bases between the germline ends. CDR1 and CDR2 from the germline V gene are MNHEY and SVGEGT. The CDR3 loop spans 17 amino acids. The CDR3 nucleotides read TGTGCCAGCAGTTACGAAGTTATGGGAGCAAGGAAAGAGACCCAGTACTTC. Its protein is CASSYEVMGARKETQYF.

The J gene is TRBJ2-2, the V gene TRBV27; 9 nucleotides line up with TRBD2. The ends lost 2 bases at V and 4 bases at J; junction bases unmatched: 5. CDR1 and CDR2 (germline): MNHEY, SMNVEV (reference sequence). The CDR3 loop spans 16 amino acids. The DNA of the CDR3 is TGTGCCAGCAGTTTAGTAGCGGGGGCCATCACCGGGGAGCTGTTTTTT. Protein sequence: CASSLVAGAITGELFF.

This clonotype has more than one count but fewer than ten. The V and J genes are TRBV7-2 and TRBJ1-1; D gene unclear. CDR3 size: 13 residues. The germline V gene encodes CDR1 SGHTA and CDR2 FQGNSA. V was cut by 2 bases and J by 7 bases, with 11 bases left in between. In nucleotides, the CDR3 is TGTGCCAGCAGCTTAATGAGGTGGAATGAAGCTTTCTTT. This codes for CASSLMRWNEAFF.